This T cell receptor beta chain stems from a study of Graves' ophthalmopathy and Graves' hyperthyroidism. Amplifying from RNA transcripts, the study obtained TCR beta CDR3 regions. Amplification began with first-round RT-PCR using HTBI primers, then second-round multiplex PCR was performed. TCRdb analysed the multiplex PCR reads with MiXCR anew, one entry per CDR3 protein. The repertoire holds 620,000 or so distinct CDR3 sequences, about 20% seen once, with around 6.9% in the top ten. J gave up 4 bases and V 5 bases, and 9 bases lay outside the gene matches. CDR3 length: 15 residues. The germline gives CDR1 MGHDK, CDR2 SYGVNS.

The chain links TRBV25-1 to TRBJ1-1, with 8 nucleotides matching TRBD1. What was sequenced was peripheral blood. This receptor was taken from a woman aged 18-30 years with stable Graves' hyperthyroidism. Some clones in this sample may be carry-over from other donors' samples. CDR3: CASSLSLQGVTEAFF. CDR3 nucleotides: TGTGCCAGCAGTTTGTCCTTACAGGGGGTCACTGAAGCTTTCTTT.